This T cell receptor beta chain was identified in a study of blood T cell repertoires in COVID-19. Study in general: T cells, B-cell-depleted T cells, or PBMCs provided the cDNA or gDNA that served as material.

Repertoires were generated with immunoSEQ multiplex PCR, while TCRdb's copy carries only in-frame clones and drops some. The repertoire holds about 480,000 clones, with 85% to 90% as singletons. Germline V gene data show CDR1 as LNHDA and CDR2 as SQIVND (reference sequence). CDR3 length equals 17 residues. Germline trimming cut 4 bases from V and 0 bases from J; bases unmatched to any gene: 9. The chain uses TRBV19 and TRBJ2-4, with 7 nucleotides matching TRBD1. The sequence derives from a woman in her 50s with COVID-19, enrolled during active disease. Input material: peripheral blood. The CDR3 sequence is CASSTRQGVLAKNIQYF. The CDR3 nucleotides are TGTGCCAGTAGTACTAGACAGGGCGTACTAGCCAAAAACATTCAGTACTTC.